The clone carrying this T cell receptor (beta chain) was seen more than once but under ten times. No antigen is known for it. This specimen belongs to a study of T-cell memory formation after mild COVID-19. TCRdb independently ran MiXCR on the 5' RACE reads; one entry per CDR3 protein. This sample has fewer than 350,000 distinct CDR3 sequences, with roughly 15% found just once. General study points: Among clones contracting day 15 to 85, CD4/CD8 was balanced, whereas later expanders leaned CD4+.

The V end lost 4 bases, the J end lost 12 bases, and 24 bases lay between the germline ends. Germline lookup yields CDR1 MDHEN and CDR2 SYDVKM. The CDR3 length is 15 residues. The J gene is TRBJ1-2, the V gene TRBV28; possible D gene TRBD1, 5 bases. Sample: PBMCs or a T cell subset sorted from them (not recorded which). The receptor was isolated from a man younger than 35 who had mild COVID-19 (a few samples of this study predate the infection). Cell type and time point are not known. The CDR3 sequence: CASSSRQQGTQEHTF. In DNA, the CDR3 is TGTGCCAGCAGTTCCCGACAGCAAGGAACTCAGGAACACACCTTC.